This T cell receptor beta chain appears in the sequencing data of a study of blood T cells in healthy people across ages. The CDR3 sequence is 14 residues long. V trimming: 7 bases; J trimming: 3 bases; junction bases outside the gene matches: 2. Germline V CDR1 and CDR2: ENHRY, SYGVKD. Then a second PCR, running roughly 7 to 11 cycles, was carried out with a sample-barcoded 5' primer and a J-beta primer mix. MiXCR was run by TCRdb on the 5' RACE reads, yielding one entry per CDR3 protein. The table lists around 1,500,000 distinct CDR3 sequences, approximately 38% of them singletons, with roughly 7.9% in the top ten.

The origin of this receptor is a woman in her late teens or twenties in good health. Source material: blood. The chain couples TRBV10-3 to TRBJ2-1, with 11 positions matching TRBD1. The CDR3 DNA reads TGTGCCATCATAGGGACAGGGGGCTACAATGAGCAGTTCTTC. Translation: CAIIGTGGYNEQFF.